This T cell receptor beta chain was documented in a study of cytomegalovirus exposure and HLA in healthy donors. Study-wide background: Within the Caucasian-associated ancestry cluster were under 85% of the approximately 370 genotyped donors. Broader study findings: Productive status was seen about 90% or about 30% of the time for most TCR beta V segments in an earlier analysis.

As to this clone: Its antigen is currently unknown.

It was with 60 Vbeta and 13 Jbeta primers that the PCR ran. TCRdb's copy holds only in-frame clones and misses some; the assay was immunoSEQ multiplex PCR. The sample contains some 150,000 clones, roughly 82% of which appear only once. V lost 0 bases, J lost 6 bases, and 12 bases stayed unmatched. CDR1 SGDLS and CDR2 YYNGEE come from the germline V gene. The CDR3 is 17 residues long. The chain links TRBV9 to TRBJ2-1; 7 bases align to TRBD2. This receptor was taken from a woman aged 50 to 60 in good health and CMV-seropositive. The specimen sequenced was PBMCs. CDR3 DNA: TGTGCCAGCAGCGTAGAGGGAGGGGCGGGTTGGGGCAATGAGCAGTTCTTC. Translation gives CASSVEGGAGWGNEQFF.